This T cell receptor (beta chain) was identified in a study of T cell responses to AZD1222 COVID-19 vaccine. The V gene's germline CDR1 is SGDLS and CDR2 YYNGEE. This CDR3 is built from 13 residues. The V end lost 4 bases, the J end lost 10 bases, and 12 bases lay between the germline ends. Combined were second doses at about 4 or about 12 weeks. General study points: Breadth and depth of Spike-specific TCRs rose after two AZD1222 doses. In the spike-specific TCR repertoire, nearly half reportedly target unmutated variant regions. Among the donors, most were white British and more were female, and clonal diversity was possibly underestimated.

TCRdb's copy holds only in-frame clones and misses some; the assay was immunoSEQ multiplex PCR. The data hold about 150,000 clones, with 92% observed a single time. As to this clone: The antigen remains undetermined.

This TCR was sampled from an adult who received the AZD1222 COVID-19 vaccine. The chain couples TRBV9 to TRBJ1-6; D gene ambiguous. Sequenced here: peripheral blood, sampled 28 days after the second AZD1222 dose. CDR3 residues: CASSNLGGSPLHF. CDR3 bases: TGTGCCAGCAGCAACCTGGGAGGGTCACCCCTCCACTTT.